This T cell receptor beta chain is drawn from a study of blood T cell repertoires in COVID-19. Across the whole study: Material from acute and convalescent COVID-19 was sourced from the United States, Italy and Spain.

Generated by immunoSEQ multiplex PCR, the TCRdb table keeps only in-frame clones and is missing some. The table includes 45,000 to 50,000 clones, approximately 83% detected once. Sequencing input: peripheral blood. The clonotype was recovered from a woman aged 80 or over with COVID-19, enrolled during active disease.

The CDR3 reads CASSRASSYNEQFF. The CDR3 region has the DNA TGTGCCAGCAGCCGGGCCAGCTCCTACAATGAGCAGTTCTTC. The rearrangement uses TRBV3-1 (or the pseudogene TRBV3-2) and TRBJ2-1; D is unresolved. Trimming took 4 bases from V and 0 from J, leaving 7 bases between them. The CDR3 runs to 14 residues. Germline V lookup: CDR1 LGHDT, CDR2 YNNKEL (reference sequence).